These T cell receptor beta chains were read from a single sample in a study of blood T cell repertoires in COVID-19. Only in-frame clones appear in the TCRdb table, and some are missing; sequencing was by immunoSEQ multiplex PCR. The table includes about 140,000 clones, 70% to 90% detected once. Sequencing used peripheral blood. These TCRs come from a human donor in a cohort sampled during active COVID-19. The CDR3 runs from the conserved cysteine through the conserved F or W. Fields, in order: J gene, clone size, V gene, D gene, CDR3 protein, CDR3 DNA. A D gene is named only where the DNA matches it firmly. A clone size is listed for some rows: how often the clone was seen (once, few, many), or a class if it is expanded.

j_call: TRBJ2-7; clone_size: NA; v_call: TRBV7-2; d_call: NA; cdr3_aa: CASSLRASSYEQYF; cdr3_nt: TGTGCCAGCAGCTTACGTGCGAGCTCCTACGAGCAGTACTTC
j_call: TRBJ2-6; clone_size: NA; v_call: TRBV2; d_call: NA; cdr3_aa: CASSLNIGANVLTF; cdr3_nt: TGTGCCAGCAGTCTCAACATCGGGGCCAACGTCCTGACTTTC
j_call: TRBJ2-7; clone_size: many; v_call: TRBV4-1; d_call: TRBD2; cdr3_aa: CASSQIAGGPLSYEQYF; cdr3_nt: TGCGCCAGCAGCCAGATAGCGGGGGGGCCTTTGTCCTACGAGCAGTACTTC
j_call: TRBJ2-5; clone_size: NA; v_call: TRBV18; d_call: TRBD1; cdr3_aa: CASSPETGGLQETQYF; cdr3_nt: TGTGCCAGCTCACCAGAGACAGGGGGTTTACAAGAGACCCAGTACTTC
j_call: TRBJ2-2; clone_size: NA; v_call: TRBV11-3; d_call: TRBD2; cdr3_aa: CASSLGLVGGELFF; cdr3_nt: TGTGCCAGCAGCTTGGGACTAGTAGGCGGGGAGCTGTTTTTT
j_call: TRBJ2-7; clone_size: once; v_call: TRBV5-1; d_call: TRBD1; cdr3_aa: CASGPSGTGYYEQYF; cdr3_nt: TGCGCCAGCGGCCCATCCGGGACAGGGTACTACGAGCAGTACTTC
j_call: TRBJ2-7; clone_size: NA; v_call: TRBV9; d_call: TRBD2; cdr3_aa: CASSVGTSAHYEQYF; cdr3_nt: TGTGCCAGCAGCGTTGGGACTAGCGCCCACTACGAGCAGTACTTC
j_call: TRBJ1-4; clone_size: NA; v_call: TRBV5-1; d_call: NA; cdr3_aa: CASSLSSGIGEKLFF; cdr3_nt: TGCGCCAGCAGCTTATCCTCGGGAATAGGTGAAAAACTGTTTTTT
j_call: TRBJ1-2; clone_size: NA; v_call: TRBV6-6; d_call: NA; cdr3_aa: CASTSPPLRIYGYTF; cdr3_nt: TGTGCCAGCACCTCGCCGCCGCTTAGAATCTATGGCTACACCTTC
j_call: TRBJ2-1; clone_size: NA; v_call: TRBV6-5; d_call: NA; cdr3_aa: CASSYSTGGGYNEQFF; cdr3_nt: TGTGCCAGCAGTTACTCGACGGGGGGCGGATACAATGAGCAGTTCTTC
j_call: TRBJ2-5; clone_size: NA; v_call: TRBV6-2/TRBV6-3; d_call: TRBD2; cdr3_aa: CASSYKRGASIQETQYF; cdr3_nt: TGTGCCAGCAGTTACAAGCGGGGGGCCTCAATACAAGAGACCCAGTACTTC
j_call: TRBJ2-5; clone_size: NA; v_call: TRBV30; d_call: NA; cdr3_aa: CAWSPNLHQEETQYF; cdr3_nt: TGTGCCTGGAGTCCCAACCTCCACCAGGAAGAGACCCAGTACTTC
j_call: TRBJ1-2; clone_size: NA; v_call: TRBV7-2; d_call: NA; cdr3_aa: CASSFKGDYGYTF; cdr3_nt: TGTGCCAGCAGCTTCAAGGGGGACTATGGCTACACCTTC
j_call: TRBJ2-7; clone_size: once; v_call: TRBV5-8; d_call: NA; cdr3_aa: CASSLAKLLGAGSSYEQYF; cdr3_nt: TGTGCCAGCAGCTTGGCCAAATTACTAGGGGCGGGAAGCTCCTACGAGCAGTACTTC
j_call: TRBJ2-3; clone_size: once; v_call: TRBV2; d_call: NA; cdr3_aa: CASSEAPRVSTDTQYF; cdr3_nt: TGTGCCAGCAGTGAAGCGCCTCGGGTCAGCACAGATACGCAGTATTTT
j_call: TRBJ1-3; clone_size: NA; v_call: TRBV29-1; d_call: NA; cdr3_aa: CSVEDLTGDSGNTIYF; cdr3_nt: TGCAGCGTTGAAGATCTAACAGGTGACTCTGGAAACACCATATATTTT
j_call: TRBJ1-6; clone_size: NA; v_call: TRBV7-8; d_call: NA; cdr3_aa: CASSLDRVNSPLHF; cdr3_nt: TGTGCCAGCAGCTTAGACAGGGTGAATTCACCCCTCCACTTT
j_call: TRBJ2-7; clone_size: NA; v_call: TRBV6-1; d_call: TRBD1; cdr3_aa: CASSEAGTGSYEQYF; cdr3_nt: TGTGCCAGCAGTGAAGCCGGGACAGGGTCCTACGAGCAGTACTTC
j_call: TRBJ2-3; clone_size: NA; v_call: TRBV19; d_call: TRBD1; cdr3_aa: CASSWDRRSGDTQYF; cdr3_nt: TGTGCCAGTAGCTGGGACAGGAGATCGGGAGATACGCAGTATTTT
j_call: TRBJ2-7; clone_size: NA; v_call: TRBV28; d_call: TRBD2; cdr3_aa: CASSLGGSGYEQYF; cdr3_nt: TGTGCCAGCAGTTTGGGCGGGAGTGGCTACGAGCAGTACTTC
j_call: TRBJ2-5; clone_size: NA; v_call: TRBV27; d_call: NA; cdr3_aa: CASSFPYQETQYF; cdr3_nt: TGTGCCAGCAGTTTTCCGTACCAAGAGACCCAGTACTTC
j_call: TRBJ2-1; clone_size: NA; v_call: TRBV9; d_call: NA; cdr3_aa: CASSVRSGGNEQFF; cdr3_nt: TGTGCCAGCAGCGTGAGGTCTGGTGGGAATGAGCAGTTCTTC
j_call: TRBJ1-1; clone_size: NA; v_call: TRBV27; d_call: NA; cdr3_aa: CASSFSEGSEAFF; cdr3_nt: TGTGCCAGCAGTTTCTCGGAGGGGTCTGAAGCTTTCTTT
j_call: TRBJ1-5; clone_size: few; v_call: TRBV3-1/TRBV3-2; d_call: NA; cdr3_aa: CASSGGLEPQHF; cdr3_nt: TGTGCCAGCAGTGGCGGGCTGGAGCCCCAGCATTTT
j_call: TRBJ2-7; clone_size: once; v_call: TRBV3-1/TRBV3-2; d_call: NA; cdr3_aa: CASSQVLTGSYEQYF; cdr3_nt: TGTGCCAGCAGCCAAGTACTTACAGGCTCCTACGAGCAGTACTTC
j_call: TRBJ2-1; clone_size: NA; v_call: TRBV6-2/TRBV6-3; d_call: NA; cdr3_aa: CASSYPSPGHRSYNEQFF; cdr3_nt: TGTGCCAGCAGTTACCCTTCTCCCGGACATCGCTCCTACAATGAGCAGTTCTTC
j_call: TRBJ2-7; clone_size: NA; v_call: TRBV28; d_call: TRBD2; cdr3_aa: CASTSLGTSGSTYEQYF; cdr3_nt: TGTGCCAGTACGAGCCTAGGGACTAGCGGGTCCACCTACGAGCAGTACTTC
j_call: TRBJ2-3; clone_size: NA; v_call: TRBV10-3; d_call: NA; cdr3_aa: CAISTTGTPTDTQYF; cdr3_nt: TGTGCCATCAGTACCACCGGGACACCCACAGATACGCAGTATTTT
j_call: TRBJ2-7; clone_size: NA; v_call: TRBV18; d_call: NA; cdr3_aa: CASSPVDSSYEQYF; cdr3_nt: TGTGCCAGCTCTCCGGTGGACAGCTCCTACGAGCAGTACTTC
j_call: TRBJ2-5; clone_size: NA; v_call: TRBV9; d_call: TRBD2; cdr3_aa: CASSFGLAGDETQYF; cdr3_nt: TGTGCCAGCAGCTTCGGACTAGCGGGGGACGAGACCCAGTACTTC
j_call: TRBJ2-3; clone_size: once; v_call: TRBV5-6; d_call: NA; cdr3_aa: CASSLDRADTQYF; cdr3_nt: TGTGCCAGCAGCTTGGACAGGGCTGATACGCAGTATTTT
j_call: TRBJ2-1; clone_size: NA; v_call: TRBV2; d_call: NA; cdr3_aa: CASHERFSYNEQFF; cdr3_nt: TGTGCCAGCCACGAGCGATTCTCCTACAATGAGCAGTTCTTC
j_call: TRBJ1-3; clone_size: NA; v_call: TRBV10-1; d_call: NA; cdr3_aa: CASSALDGDSGNTIYF; cdr3_nt: TGCGCCAGCAGTGCATTGGACGGGGACTCTGGAAACACCATATATTTT
j_call: TRBJ2-7; clone_size: NA; v_call: TRBV7-8; d_call: TRBD1; cdr3_aa: CASSVDRVSEQYF; cdr3_nt: TGTGCCAGCAGCGTAGACAGGGTCTCCGAGCAGTACTTC
j_call: TRBJ2-7; clone_size: once; v_call: TRBV4-3; d_call: TRBD2; cdr3_aa: CASSRDSGGRSLYEQYF; cdr3_nt: TGCGCCAGCAGCCGGGATAGCGGGGGGCGATCCCTCTACGAGCAGTACTTC
j_call: TRBJ1-6; clone_size: few; v_call: TRBV7-2; d_call: NA; cdr3_aa: CASRQQGENSPLHF; cdr3_nt: TGTGCCAGCAGACAGCAGGGCGAAAATTCACCCCTCCACTTT
j_call: TRBJ2-5; clone_size: NA; v_call: TRBV2; d_call: NA; cdr3_aa: CASSESWQRRETQYF; cdr3_nt: TGTGCCAGCAGTGAATCTTGGCAGCGGCGGGAGACCCAGTACTTC
j_call: TRBJ1-1; clone_size: NA; v_call: TRBV6-5; d_call: NA; cdr3_aa: CASRQETEAFF; cdr3_nt: TGTGCCAGCAGGCAGGAAACTGAAGCTTTCTTT
j_call: TRBJ1-3; clone_size: NA; v_call: TRBV5-1; d_call: NA; cdr3_aa: CASSLGPSTSSTGNTIYF; cdr3_nt: TGCGCCAGCAGCTTGGGTCCCTCCACCAGTTCAACAGGAAACACCATATATTTT
j_call: TRBJ2-7; clone_size: NA; v_call: TRBV11-3; d_call: TRBD1; cdr3_aa: CASGARDRPSYEQYF; cdr3_nt: TGTGCCAGCGGGGCCCGGGACAGGCCATCCTACGAGCAGTACTTC
j_call: TRBJ2-1; clone_size: NA; v_call: TRBV19; d_call: TRBD2; cdr3_aa: CASSISSGGYNEQFF; cdr3_nt: TGTGCCAGTAGTATTTCTAGCGGGGGTTACAATGAGCAGTTCTTC
j_call: TRBJ1-1; clone_size: NA; v_call: TRBV3-1/TRBV3-2; d_call: NA; cdr3_aa: CASGSSLSPRGMNTEAFF; cdr3_nt: TGTGCCAGCGGGTCCTCCCTGTCCCCTAGGGGGATGAACACTGAAGCTTTCTTT
j_call: TRBJ1-4; clone_size: few; v_call: TRBV6-1; d_call: NA; cdr3_aa: CASSAPGGGYLMKKLFF; cdr3_nt: TGTGCCAGCAGTGCACCGGGAGGAGGGTACCTAATGAAAAAACTGTTTTTT
j_call: TRBJ2-7; clone_size: NA; v_call: TRBV9; d_call: NA; cdr3_aa: CASSVQGQSYEQYF; cdr3_nt: TGTGCCAGCAGCGTCCAGGGGCAATCCTACGAGCAGTACTTC
j_call: TRBJ2-1; clone_size: NA; v_call: TRBV6-2/TRBV6-3; d_call: TRBD2; cdr3_aa: CASSLRTSDEQFF; cdr3_nt: TGTGCCAGCAGTCTGAGGACTAGCGATGAGCAGTTCTTC